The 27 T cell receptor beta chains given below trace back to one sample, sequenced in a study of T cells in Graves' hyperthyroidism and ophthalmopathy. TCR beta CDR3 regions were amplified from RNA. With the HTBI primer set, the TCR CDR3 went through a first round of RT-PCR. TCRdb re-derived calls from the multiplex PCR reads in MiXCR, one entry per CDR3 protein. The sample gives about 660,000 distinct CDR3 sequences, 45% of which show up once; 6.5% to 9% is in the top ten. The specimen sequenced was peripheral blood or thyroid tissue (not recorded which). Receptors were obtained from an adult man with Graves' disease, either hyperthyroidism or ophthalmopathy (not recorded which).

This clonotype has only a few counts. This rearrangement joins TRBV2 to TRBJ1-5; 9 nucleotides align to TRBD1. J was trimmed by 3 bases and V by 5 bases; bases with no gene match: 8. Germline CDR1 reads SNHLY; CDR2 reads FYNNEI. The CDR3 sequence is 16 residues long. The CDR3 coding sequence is TGTGCCAGCAGTCTACGGACAGGGGTTCCCAATCAGCCCCAGCATTTT. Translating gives CASSLRTGVPNQPQHF. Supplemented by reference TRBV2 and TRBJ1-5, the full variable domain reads EPEVTQTPSHQVTQMGQEVILRCVPISNHLYFYWYRQILGQKVEFLVSFYNNEISEKSEIFDDQFSVERPDGSNFTLKIRSTKLEDSAMYFCASSLRTGVPNQPQHFGDGTRLSIL.

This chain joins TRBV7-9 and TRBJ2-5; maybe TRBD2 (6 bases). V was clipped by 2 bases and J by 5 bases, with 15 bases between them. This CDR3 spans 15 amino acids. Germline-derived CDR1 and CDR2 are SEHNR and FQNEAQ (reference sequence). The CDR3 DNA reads TGTGCCAGCAGCTTAAAACCCCGGGACTTTGAGACCCAGTACTTC. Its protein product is CASSLKPRDFETQYF.

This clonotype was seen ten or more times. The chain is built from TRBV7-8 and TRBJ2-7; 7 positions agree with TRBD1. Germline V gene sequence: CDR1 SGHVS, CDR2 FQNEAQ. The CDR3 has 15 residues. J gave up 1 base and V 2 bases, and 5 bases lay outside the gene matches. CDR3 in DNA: TGTGCCAGCAGCTTATCGGGGACAGTTTCCTACGAGCAGTACTTC. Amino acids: CASSLSGTVSYEQYF.

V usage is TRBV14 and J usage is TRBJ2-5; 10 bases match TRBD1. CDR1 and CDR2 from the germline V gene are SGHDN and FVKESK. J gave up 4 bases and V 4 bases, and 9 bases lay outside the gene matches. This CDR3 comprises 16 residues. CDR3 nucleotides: TGTGCCAGCAGCCGGACAGGGGGGGTATTGTCAGAGACCCAGTACTTC. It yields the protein CASSRTGGVLSETQYF.

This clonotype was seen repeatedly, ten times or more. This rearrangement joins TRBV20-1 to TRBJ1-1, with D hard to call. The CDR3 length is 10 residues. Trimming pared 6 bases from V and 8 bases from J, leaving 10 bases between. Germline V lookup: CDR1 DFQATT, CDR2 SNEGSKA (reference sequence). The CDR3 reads CSARNNEAFF. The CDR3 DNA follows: TGCAGTGCGAGAAATAACGAAGCTTTCTTT.

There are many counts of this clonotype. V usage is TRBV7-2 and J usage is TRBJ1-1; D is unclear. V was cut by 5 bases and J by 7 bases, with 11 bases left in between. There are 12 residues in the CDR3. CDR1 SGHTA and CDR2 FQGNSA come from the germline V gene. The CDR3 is CASSVDGNEAFF. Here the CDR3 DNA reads TGTGCCAGCAGCGTCGACGGAAATGAAGCTTTCTTT.

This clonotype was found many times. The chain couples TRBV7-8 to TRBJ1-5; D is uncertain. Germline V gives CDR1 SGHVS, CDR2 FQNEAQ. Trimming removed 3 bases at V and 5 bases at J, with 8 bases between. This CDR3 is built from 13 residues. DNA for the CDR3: TGTGCCAGCAGCTTTGGGGAGGATCAGCCCCAGCATTTT. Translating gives CASSFGEDQPQHF. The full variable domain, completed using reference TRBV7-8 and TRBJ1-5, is GAGVSQSPRYKVAKRGQDVALRCDPISGHVSLFWYQQALGQGPEFLTYFQNEAQLDKSGLPSDRFFAERPEGSVSTLKIQRTQQEDSAVYLCASSFGEDQPQHFGDGTRLSIL.

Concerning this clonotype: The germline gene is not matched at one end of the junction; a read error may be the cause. The CDR3 DNA reads TGTGCCTGCAGTGACATTAAGGTTGTCAATTCACCCCTCCACTTT. It specifies CACSDIKVVNSPLHF. V usage is TRBV25-1 and J usage is TRBJ1-6, with D unclear. Germline V gene lookup returns CDR1 MGHDK and CDR2 SYGVNS. The CDR3 contains 15 residues.

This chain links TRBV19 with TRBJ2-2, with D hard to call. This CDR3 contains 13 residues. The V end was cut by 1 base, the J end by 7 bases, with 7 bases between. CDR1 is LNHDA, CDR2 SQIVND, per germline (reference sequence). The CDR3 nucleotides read TGTGCCAGTAGTATAGGTCGCGTCGGGGAGCTGTTTTTT. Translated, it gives CASSIGRVGELFF.

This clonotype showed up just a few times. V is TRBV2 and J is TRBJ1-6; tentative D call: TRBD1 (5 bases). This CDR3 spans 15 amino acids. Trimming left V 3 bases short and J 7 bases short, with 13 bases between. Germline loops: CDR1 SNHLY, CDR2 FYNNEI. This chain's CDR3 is CASSEAPGQNSPLHF. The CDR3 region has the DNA TGTGCCAGCAGTGAGGCGCCAGGGCAAAATTCACCCCTCCACTTT. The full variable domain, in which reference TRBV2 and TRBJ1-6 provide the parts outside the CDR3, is EPEVTQTPSHQVTQMGQEVILRCVPISNHLYFYWYRQILGQKVEFLVSFYNNEISEKSEIFDDQFSVERPDGSNFTLKIRSTKLEDSAMYFCASSEAPGQNSPLHFGNGTRLTVT.

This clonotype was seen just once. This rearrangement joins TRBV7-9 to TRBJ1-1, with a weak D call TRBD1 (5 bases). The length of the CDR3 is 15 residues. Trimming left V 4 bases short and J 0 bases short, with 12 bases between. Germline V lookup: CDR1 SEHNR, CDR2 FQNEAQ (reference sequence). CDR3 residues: CASSSRGVVNTEAFF. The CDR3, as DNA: TGTGCCAGCAGCTCTAGAGGGGTTGTGAACACTGAAGCTTTCTTT.

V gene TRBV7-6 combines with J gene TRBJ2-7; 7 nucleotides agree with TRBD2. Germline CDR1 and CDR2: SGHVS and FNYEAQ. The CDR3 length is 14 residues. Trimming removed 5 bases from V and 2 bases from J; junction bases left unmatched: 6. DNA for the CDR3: TGTGCCAGCAGCCAAGCGGGGCTTACCTACGAGCAGTACTTC. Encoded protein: CASSQAGLTYEQYF.

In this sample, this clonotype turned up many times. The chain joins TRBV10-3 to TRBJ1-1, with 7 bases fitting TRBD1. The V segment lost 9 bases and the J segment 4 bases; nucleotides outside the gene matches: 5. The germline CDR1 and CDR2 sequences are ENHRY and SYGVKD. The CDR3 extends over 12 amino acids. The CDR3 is CAIRDRSTEAFF. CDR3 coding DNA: TGTGCCATTAGGGACAGAAGCACTGAAGCTTTCTTT.

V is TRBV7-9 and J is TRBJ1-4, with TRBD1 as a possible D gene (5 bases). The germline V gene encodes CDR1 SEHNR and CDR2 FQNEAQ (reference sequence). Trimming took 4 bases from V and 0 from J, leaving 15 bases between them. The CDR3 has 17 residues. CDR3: CASSSSWGTATNEKLFF. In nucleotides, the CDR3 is TGTGCCAGCAGCTCCTCGTGGGGCACAGCAACTAATGAAAAACTGTTTTTT.

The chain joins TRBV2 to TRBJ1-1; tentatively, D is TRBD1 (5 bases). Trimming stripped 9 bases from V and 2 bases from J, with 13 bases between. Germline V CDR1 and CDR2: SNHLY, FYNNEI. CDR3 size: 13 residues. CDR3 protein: CARGRDRNTEAFF. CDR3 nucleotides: TGTGCCAGGGGCAGGGATAGAAACACTGAAGCTTTCTTT.

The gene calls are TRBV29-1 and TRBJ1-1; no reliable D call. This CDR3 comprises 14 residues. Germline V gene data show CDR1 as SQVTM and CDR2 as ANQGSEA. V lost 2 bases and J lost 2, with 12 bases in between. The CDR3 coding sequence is TGCAGCGTTGAAACCGTCGGGCAAAACACTGAAGCTTTCTTT. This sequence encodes CSVETVGQNTEAFF.

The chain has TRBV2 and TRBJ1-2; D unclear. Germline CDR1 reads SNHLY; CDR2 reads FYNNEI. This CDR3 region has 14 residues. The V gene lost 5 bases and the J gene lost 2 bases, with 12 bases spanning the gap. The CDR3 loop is CASSPNRRNYGYTF. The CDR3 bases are TGTGCCAGCAGTCCGAACCGGAGGAACTATGGCTACACCTTC.

CDR3 sequence (DNA): TGTGCCAGCAGCCGCTCCACGGACGTCCTGACTTTC. Amino acid sequence: CASSRSTDVLTF. This chain connects TRBV7-9 to TRBJ2-6; unclear D gene. V lost 5 bases, J lost 11 bases, and 10 bases lay in between. Germline V gene sequence: CDR1 SEHNR, CDR2 FQNEAQ (reference sequence). The CDR3 sequence is 12 residues long.

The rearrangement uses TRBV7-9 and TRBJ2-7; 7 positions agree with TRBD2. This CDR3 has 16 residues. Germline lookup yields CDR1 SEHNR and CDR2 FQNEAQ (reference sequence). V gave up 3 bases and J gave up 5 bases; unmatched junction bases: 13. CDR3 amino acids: CASSLLAGRHVDEQYF. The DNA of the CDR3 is TGTGCCAGCAGCTTGTTAGCGGGCCGACATGTCGACGAGCAGTACTTC. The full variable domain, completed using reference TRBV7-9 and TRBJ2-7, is DTGVSQNPRHKITKRGQNVTFRCDPISEHNRLYWYRQTLGQGPEFLTYFQNEAQLEKSRLLSDRFSAERPKGSFSTLEIQRTEQGDSAMYLCASSLLAGRHVDEQYFGPGTRLTVT.

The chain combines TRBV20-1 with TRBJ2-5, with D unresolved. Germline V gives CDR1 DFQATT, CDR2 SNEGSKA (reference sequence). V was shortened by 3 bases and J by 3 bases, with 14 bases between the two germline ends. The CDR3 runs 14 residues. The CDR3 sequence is CSARPSNTEETQYF. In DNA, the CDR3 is TGCAGTGCTAGGCCTTCAAACACTGAAGAGACCCAGTACTTC.

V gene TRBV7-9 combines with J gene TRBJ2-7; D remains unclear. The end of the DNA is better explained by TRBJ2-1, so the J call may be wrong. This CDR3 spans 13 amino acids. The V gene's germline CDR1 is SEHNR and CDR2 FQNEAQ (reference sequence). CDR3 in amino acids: CASSLGPANEQFF. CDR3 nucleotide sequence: TGTGCCAGCAGCTTAGGACCGGCCAATGAGCAGTTCTTC.

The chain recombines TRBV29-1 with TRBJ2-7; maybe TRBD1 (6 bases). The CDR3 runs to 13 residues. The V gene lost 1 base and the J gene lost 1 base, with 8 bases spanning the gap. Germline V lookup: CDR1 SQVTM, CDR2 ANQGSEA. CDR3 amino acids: CSVEGRGSYEQYF. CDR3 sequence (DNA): TGCAGCGTTGAAGGCAGGGGATCCTACGAGCAGTACTTC.

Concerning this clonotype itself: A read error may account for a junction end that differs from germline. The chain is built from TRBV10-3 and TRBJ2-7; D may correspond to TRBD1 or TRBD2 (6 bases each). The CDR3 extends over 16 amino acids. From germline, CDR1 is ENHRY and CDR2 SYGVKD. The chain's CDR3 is CASSYEGGGLDDEQYF. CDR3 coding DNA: TGTGCCAGCAGTTATGAGGGGGGAGGTCTGGATGACGAGCAGTACTTC.

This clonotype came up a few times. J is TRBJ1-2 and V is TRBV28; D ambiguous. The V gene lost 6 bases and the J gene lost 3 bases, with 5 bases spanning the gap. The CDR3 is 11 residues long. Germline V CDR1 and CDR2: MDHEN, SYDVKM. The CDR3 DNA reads TGTGCCAGCAGCAATTACTATGGCTACACCTTC. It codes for CASSNYYGYTF.

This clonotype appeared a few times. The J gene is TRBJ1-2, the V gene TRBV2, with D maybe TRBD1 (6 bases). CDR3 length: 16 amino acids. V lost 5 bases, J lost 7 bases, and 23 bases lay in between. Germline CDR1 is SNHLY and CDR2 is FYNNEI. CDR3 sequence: CASSYSIPDRKTGYTF. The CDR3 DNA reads TGTGCCAGCAGTTACTCGATCCCGGACAGAAAAACTGGCTACACCTTC. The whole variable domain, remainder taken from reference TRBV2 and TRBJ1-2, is EPEVTQTPSHQVTQMGQEVILRCVPISNHLYFYWYRQILGQKVEFLVSFYNNEISEKSEIFDDQFSVERPDGSNFTLKIRSTKLEDSAMYFCASSYSIPDRKTGYTFGSGTRLTVV.

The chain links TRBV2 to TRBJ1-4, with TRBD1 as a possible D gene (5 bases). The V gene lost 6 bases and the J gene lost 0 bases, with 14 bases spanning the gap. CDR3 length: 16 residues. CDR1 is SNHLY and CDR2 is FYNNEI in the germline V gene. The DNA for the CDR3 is TGTGCCAGCAGCCCCGGAGGGGAGGCAACTAATGAAAAACTGTTTTTT. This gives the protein CASSPGGEATNEKLFF.

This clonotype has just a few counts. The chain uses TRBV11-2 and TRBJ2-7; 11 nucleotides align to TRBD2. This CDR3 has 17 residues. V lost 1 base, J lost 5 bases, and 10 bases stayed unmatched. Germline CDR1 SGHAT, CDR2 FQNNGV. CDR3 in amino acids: CASSLVGTSGRIHEQYF. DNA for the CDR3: TGTGCCAGCAGCTTAGTAGGAACTAGCGGGAGAATCCACGAGCAGTACTTC.